This T cell receptor (beta chain) was sequenced during a study of neoadjuvant anti-PD-1 for oral cavity cancer. Study-wide context: Patients without progression received a fourth nivolumab dose around day 43, then surgical resection on days 50-56.

No culture or expansion preceded analysis of these blood cells. The CDR3 is 15 residues long. V lost 4 bases, J lost 5 bases, and 11 bases stayed unmatched. Per the germline V gene, CDR1 is SGDLS and CDR2 is YYNGEE. This clone was detected a few times. Most PBMC samples had around 0.5 ug input DNA in six replicates. TCRdb's copy holds only in-frame clones and misses some; the assay was immunoSEQ multiplex PCR. The data contain under 15,000 clones, over 65% of them singletons. Sample: PBMCs, taken before nivolumab (anti-PD-1) treatment. This sequence was found in a person aged 40-85 years with oral cavity squamous cell carcinoma. The V and J genes are TRBV9 and TRBJ2-5, with TRBD2 matching over 7 bases. The CDR3, as DNA: TGTGCCAGCAGCCCCTCAAGGGGAGGGTGGGAGACCCAGTACTTC. Its translation: CASSPSRGGWETQYF.